This T cell receptor (beta chain) was observed in a study of cytomegalovirus exposure and HLA in healthy donors. 60 Vbeta and 13 Jbeta primers were used in PCR. Generated by immunoSEQ multiplex PCR, the TCRdb table keeps only in-frame clones and is missing some. The sample carries about 150,000 clones, roughly 83% recorded once. This CDR3 is built from 13 residues. Trimming removed 10 bases at V and 1 base at J, with 13 bases between. Germline values: CDR1 MDHEN, CDR2 SYDVKM. Input material: PBMCs. The rearrangement joins TRBV28 to TRBJ1-2; no reliable D call. The receptor comes from a young man in good health and CMV-seropositive. The CDR3 DNA reads TGTGCCACTCCCGGGCGGGGTAACTATGGCTACACCTTC. This translates into CATPGRGNYGYTF.